The T cell receptor beta chain described here comes from a study of spatial heterogeneity in lung cancer (dated by TCRdb to the late 2010s). Broadly, across the study: More beta-chain than alpha-chain transcripts were consistently detected, likely reflecting higher beta-chain transcript abundance. A strong correlation was found between TCR transcript counts in tumor regions and a T cell transcriptional module score from matched bulk RNA-seq. In the raw uncorrected reads, each unique combination of TCR and UMI appeared more than ten times on average. TCR alpha and beta repertoires were quantitatively compared across multiple tumor regions, matched nontumor lung and blood in non-small cell lung cancer. TCR repertoire features were related to nonsynonymous mutation counts determined by whole-exome sequencing of tumor tissue. Both alpha and beta chains were TCR-sequenced in roughly 200 tumor regions, around 64 matched nontumor lung samples and around 50 PBMC samples obtained at surgery. The investigation overall reported the following: Confirming at a functional level the hypothesis that regional TCRs recognize regional mutations was considered to require additional single-cell paired TCR alpha and beta sequencing. The tumor nonsynonymous mutation count correlated with the number of expanded intratumoral alpha and beta TCRs. TCR-seq coverage of tumor T cells was estimated at only roughly 6.5% for alpha chains and 12% to 15% for beta chains. Counts of ubiquitous and regional expanded TCRs correlated with counts of ubiquitous and regional nonsynonymous mutations, respectively.

This clonotype was counted many times. This receptor's antigen is unknown. Base quality data are lacking; no much larger clone is found one base away. The CDR3 covers 15 residues, taking in both the cysteine and the phenylalanine. Left in the record is the CDR3 DNA by itself, 45 bases read in frame from the first base. The junction shows trimming of 8 bases on V and 6 bases on J, and the gene matches do not reach 12 bases of it. The germline V gene yields MNHNS for CDR1 and SASEGT for CDR2. Read against the paper, the sample's time point label means: sample taken at primary tumor resection. Samples were obtained from approximately 70 patients with early-stage, untreated non-small cell lung cancer from the lung TRACERx cohort. TCR sequencing used whole RNA extracted from tumor and nontumor lung tissue, or from cryopreserved PBMC samples, without cell sorting. Patients were selected for TCR sequencing only if sufficient RNA was available from at least two tumor regions. Before selection, tumor and adjacent nontumor lung specimens were reviewed by a lung pathologist.

Libraries were made using 5' RACE. Data came from a NextSeq 500. To allow correction of PCR and sequencing errors, the TCR library protocol tagged every TCR cDNA molecule with a unique molecular identifier. Per the original workflow: TCR identification, UMI-based error correction and CDR3 extraction were all carried out with Decombinator tools. TCRs above a frequency of 2 per 1,000, corresponding to the top 1% of the tumor frequency distribution, were defined as expanded. Expanded tumor TCRs statistically deemed absent (corrected P<0.05) from at least one tumor region were classed as regional, and all other expanded tumor TCRs were classed as ubiquitous. Each repertoire was subsampled 100 times to 5,000 TCRs, after which Renyi diversity was computed with the R vegan package. CDR3 similarity networks were built from amino acid triplet string-kernel similarity, connecting CDR3s with pairwise similarity above 0.82. TCRdb ran its own pipeline on the public reads, namely fastp trimming at Q25 and MiXCR clone calling, and kept in-frame beta chains. All rows with the same CDR3 protein become a single entry with the most common DNA and genes. The V and J calls follow TCRdb's processing rather than the paper's. This sample holds about 6,000 distinct CDR3 sequences; 8.5% to 10% were observed only once. Around 25% of the sample goes to the ten largest clones.

Sequencing was performed on lung tumor tissue, taken at surgery. The chain uses TRBV6-1 and TRBJ2-2; 7 nucleotides in the junction match TRBD2. This clonotype was obtained from a female donor with early-stage non-small cell lung cancer. The CDR3 corresponds to CASGLVSLGSGELFF. The bases read TGTGCCAGCGGACTAGTCTCCCTAGGTTCCGGGGAGCTGTTTTTT.